This TCR beta chain stems from a study of blood T cell repertoires in COVID-19. Study-level information: The study drew acute and convalescent COVID-19 samples from the United States, Italy and Spain. Sources were T cells, B-cell-depleted T cells, or PBMCs; the material itself was cDNA or gDNA.

Per the authors' pipeline: Estimates of nucleated cell counts were drawn from the amplification of reference gene primers. Profiling relied on immunoSEQ multiplex PCR, and the TCRdb table lists in-frame clones only, not all of them. The D gene and trimming were derived from the DNA, and the V and J assignments and clone size from that table. This table has 200,000 or so clones, approximately 84% appearing once. CDR3 length: 13 residues. Germline loops: CDR1 GTSNPN, CDR2 SVGIG (reference sequence). V was shortened by 2 bases and J by 6 bases, with 11 bases between the two germline ends. Sequenced input: peripheral blood. This TCR was recovered from a woman aged 30 to 39 who had recovered from COVID-19. V gene TRBV30 combines with J gene TRBJ1-5; maybe TRBD1 (5 bases). CDR3 nucleotides: TGTGCCTGGAGTTACGGGGGAGGTCAGCCCCAGCATTTT. It translates to CAWSYGGGQPQHF.